The clone carrying this TCR beta chain has ten or more counts. The CDR3 totals 12 residues. Germline V gene data show CDR1 as SGDLS and CDR2 as YYNGEE. Trimming took off 3 bases at V and 12 bases at J, with 10 bases between the two ends. The entry originates in a study of early T cells in non-severe SARS-CoV-2 infection. TCRdb redid the calling of the 5' RACE reads with MiXCR, one entry per CDR3 protein. This sample has roughly 28,000 distinct CDR3 sequences, with around 5.4% found just once. Sequenced sample: whole blood. The chain couples TRBV9 to TRBJ2-6; D gene ambiguous. This TCR derives from an adult who was a healthcare worker with PCR-confirmed SARS-CoV-2 infection or an uninfected control (not recorded which). CDR3 sequence reads: CASSGTPLVLTF. The CDR3 nucleotides read TGTGCCAGCAGCGGAACCCCCCTCGTCCTGACTTTC.